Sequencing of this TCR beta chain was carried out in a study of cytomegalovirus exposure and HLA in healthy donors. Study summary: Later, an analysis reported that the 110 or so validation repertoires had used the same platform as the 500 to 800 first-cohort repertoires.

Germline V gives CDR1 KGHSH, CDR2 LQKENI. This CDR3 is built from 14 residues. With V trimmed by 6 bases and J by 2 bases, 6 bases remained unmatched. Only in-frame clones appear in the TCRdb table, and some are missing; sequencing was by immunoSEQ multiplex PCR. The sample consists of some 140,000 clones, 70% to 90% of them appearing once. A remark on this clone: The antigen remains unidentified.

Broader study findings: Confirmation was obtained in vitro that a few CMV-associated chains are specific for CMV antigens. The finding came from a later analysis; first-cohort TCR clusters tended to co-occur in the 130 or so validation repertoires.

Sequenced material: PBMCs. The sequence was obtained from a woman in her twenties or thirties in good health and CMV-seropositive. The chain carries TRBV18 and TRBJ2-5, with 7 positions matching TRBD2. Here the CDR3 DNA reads TGTGCCAGCTCCCCTACTAGCGATCAAGAGACCCAGTACTTC. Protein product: CASSPTSDQETQYF. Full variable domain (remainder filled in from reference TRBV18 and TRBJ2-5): NAGVMQNPRHLVRRRGQEARLRCSPMKGHSHVYWYRQLPEEGLKFMVYLQKENIIDESGMPKERFSAEFPKEGPSILRIQQVVRGDSAAYFCASSPTSDQETQYFGPGTRLLVL.